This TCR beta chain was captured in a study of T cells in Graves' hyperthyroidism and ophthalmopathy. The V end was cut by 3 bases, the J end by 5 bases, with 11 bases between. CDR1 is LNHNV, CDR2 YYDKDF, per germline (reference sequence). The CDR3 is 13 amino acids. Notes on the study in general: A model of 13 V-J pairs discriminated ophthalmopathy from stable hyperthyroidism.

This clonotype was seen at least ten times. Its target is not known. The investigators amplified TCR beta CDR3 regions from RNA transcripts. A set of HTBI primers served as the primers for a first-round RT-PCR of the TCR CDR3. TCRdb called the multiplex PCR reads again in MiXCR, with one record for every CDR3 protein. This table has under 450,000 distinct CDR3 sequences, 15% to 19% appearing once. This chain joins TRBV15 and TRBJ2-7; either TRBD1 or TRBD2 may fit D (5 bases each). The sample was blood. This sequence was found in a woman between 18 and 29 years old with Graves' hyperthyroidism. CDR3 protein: CATSRSMGDEQYF. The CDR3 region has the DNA TGTGCCACCAGCAGGAGTATGGGGGACGAGCAGTACTTC.